This TCR beta chain was recorded in a study of CXCR3-negative and CXCR3-positive naive CD8 T cells. Across the study: Total TRB output reached about 130 million reads, about 1.5 +/- 0.3 million per library. Study-level results: Each naive subset displayed comparably high diversity, whereas memory CD8+ cells displayed much lower diversity. Within a donor, both naive subsets shared TRBV-TRBJ usage, unlike memory cells. For CXCR3-positive naive cells, TRB CDR3s were more hydrophobic than those of CXCR3-negative naive cells.

TRB cDNA libraries were made by UMI-labeled 5' RACE. TCRdb re-called the 5' RACE reads, yielding one record per CDR3 amino acid sequence without DNA. The sample includes approximately 130,000 distinct CDR3 sequences. A remark on this clonotype: The antigen is not known.

The CDR3 length is 14 residues. Per germline, CDR1 SGDLS and CDR2 YYNGEE. With 290,000 or so cells each, the CD8+ T cell subsets were individually sorted in triplicate. Sample: naive CXCR3+ CD8+ T cells from blood. Stated subset: CD45RO-CCR7+CD27+CD95- naive CD8+ T cells expressing CXCR3 (TNR3+). V usage is TRBV9 and J usage is TRBJ2-7. This clonotype was sampled from a human donor in good health. Some clones in this sample may be carry-over from other donors' samples. This CDR3 is CASSVGQVAYEQYF.